This TCR beta chain emerged from a study of CD8+ T cells in alopecia areata. Study summary: Those patients who were treated received oral tofacitinib, which was given at 5 to 10 mg twice daily for moderate-to-severe alopecia areata. Severity scores in treated patients reflected the percentage of scalp affected.

It was cDNA, reverse transcribed from extracted RNA, that served as the sequencing template. Clones were read by immunoSEQ multiplex PCR, and TCRdb kept only the in-frame ones, dropping some. The sample yields roughly 120,000 clones, more than 45% seen once. Treatment denoted: oral pan-JAK inhibitor, 5-10 mg twice daily. Study-level results: Scalp repertoires also include resident alphabeta T cells from normal skin.

This clone was detected only a few times. Its antigen remains unidentified. The sample consisted of CD4+ T cells sorted from blood, taken at week 4, from a patient treated with tofacitinib. The sequence was collected from a human donor with alopecia areata.

In DNA, the CDR3 is TGTGCCATCAGTGGACTAGCGGGATCCTCCTACAATGAGCAGTTCTTC. This sequence encodes CAISGLAGSSYNEQFF. This chain links TRBV10-3 with TRBJ2-1, with 11 bases lining up with TRBD2. There are 16 residues in the CDR3. CDR1 ENHRY and CDR2 SYGVKD come from the germline V gene. The ends lost 4 bases at V and 0 bases at J; junction bases unmatched: 2.